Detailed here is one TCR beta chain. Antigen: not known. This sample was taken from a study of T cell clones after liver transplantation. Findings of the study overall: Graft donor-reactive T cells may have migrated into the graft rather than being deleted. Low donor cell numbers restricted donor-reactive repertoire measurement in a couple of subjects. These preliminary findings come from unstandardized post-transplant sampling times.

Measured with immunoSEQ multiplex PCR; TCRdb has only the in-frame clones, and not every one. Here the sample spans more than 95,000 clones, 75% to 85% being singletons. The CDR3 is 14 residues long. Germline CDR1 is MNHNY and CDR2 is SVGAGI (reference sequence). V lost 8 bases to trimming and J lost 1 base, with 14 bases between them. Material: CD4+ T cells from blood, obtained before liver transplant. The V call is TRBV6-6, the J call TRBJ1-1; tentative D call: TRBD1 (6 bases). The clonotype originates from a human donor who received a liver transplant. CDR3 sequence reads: CASAPGQSNTEAFF. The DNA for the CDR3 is TGTGCCAGCGCTCCGGGACAATCGAACACTGAAGCTTTCTTT.